Below, 23 T cell receptor beta chains from the same sample are listed, as sequenced in a study of blood T cell repertoires in COVID-19. Assay: immunoSEQ multiplex PCR; the TCRdb copy retains only in-frame clones and omits some. The table has tens of thousands of clones, 65% to 80% seen once. Sequencing input: peripheral blood. These receptors were collected from a man aged 70-80 years with acute or convalescent COVID-19.

The chain recombines TRBV5-4 with TRBJ2-7; 10 nucleotides line up with TRBD1. The CDR3 contains 13 residues. CDR1 is SGHNT, CDR2 YYREEE, per germline (reference sequence). V shed 4 bases and J 9 bases; nucleotides not matched to a gene: 7. The CDR3 sequence: CASSRDRGLGQYF. DNA of the CDR3: TGTGCCAGCAGCCGGGACAGGGGCTTAGGGCAGTACTTC.

V is TRBV12-2 and J is TRBJ2-1; the D call in the table, TRBD2, was not verified against the DNA. TRBV12-2 is a pseudogene locus. The CDR3 covers 16 residues. The CDR3 loop is CASRLLAGGQYNEQFF. DNA of the CDR3: TGTGCAAGTCGCTTACTCGCGGGGGGGCAGTACAATGAGCAGTTCTTC.

The rearrangement links TRBV27 to TRBJ2-7; 11 nucleotides match TRBD1. V trimming: 5 bases; J trimming: 2 bases; junction bases outside the gene matches: 2. CDR3 length: 14 residues. Germline CDR1 and CDR2: MNHEY and SMNVEV (reference sequence). The DNA for the CDR3 is TGTGCCAGCAGTCCGGGACAGGGGGCCTACGAGCAGTACTTC. Translated: CASSPGQGAYEQYF.

The V gene is TRBV5-6, the J gene TRBJ2-3; TRBD2 matches 7 bases. The V and J ends lost 4 bases and 1 base, in that order; junction bases with no gene match: 9. The germline CDR1 and CDR2 sequences are SGHDT and YYEEEE. This CDR3 contains 16 residues. The CDR3: CASSRSWGRGTDTQYF. CDR3 sequence (DNA): TGTGCCAGCAGCCGGAGCTGGGGGAGGGGCACAGATACGCAGTATTTT.

This clone was found a few times. This chain connects TRBV5-6 to TRBJ2-2; 8 bases fit TRBD1. The CDR3 is made up of 13 amino acids. V gave up 3 bases and J gave up 6 bases; unmatched junction bases: 1. From germline, CDR1 is SGHDT and CDR2 YYEEEE. The CDR3 DNA reads TGTGCCAGCAGCTCGACAGGGGCCGGGGAGCTGTTTTTT. Its protein is CASSSTGAGELFF.

This clone was picked up one time. This chain joins TRBV29-1 and TRBJ2-5; D is possibly TRBD2 (6 bases). CDR1 is SQVTM and CDR2 is ANQGSEA in the germline V gene. This CDR3 is 14 amino acids long. V was clipped by 4 bases and J by 1 base, with 13 bases between them. CDR3 amino acids: CSVAPAGPQETQYF. CDR3 in DNA: TGCAGCGTTGCTCCCGCGGGGCCCCAAGAGACCCAGTACTTC.

This chain connects TRBV9 to TRBJ2-1, with 11 positions matching TRBD2. The CDR3 runs 16 residues. The junction had 10 bases not matched to a gene; V was cut back by 4 bases and J by 7 bases. Germline V gives CDR1 SGDLS, CDR2 YYNGEE. DNA of the CDR3: TGTGCCAGCAGCCCGTCGACTAGCGGGGTGGGGAATGAGCAGTTCTTC. Its translation: CASSPSTSGVGNEQFF.

This sequence joins TRBV5-1 and TRBJ2-1, with D perhaps matching TRBD1 (6 bases). This CDR3 region has 13 residues. With 0 bases removed from V and 9 bases from J, the gap between germline ends came to 10 bases. Germline V lookup: CDR1 SGHRS, CDR2 YFSETQ. The CDR3 loop reads CASSLEGQSEQFF. CDR3 nucleotide sequence: TGCGCCAGCAGCTTGGAGGGACAATCTGAGCAGTTCTTC.

The chain is built from TRBV6-1 and TRBJ1-6; no definite D call. The CDR3 runs to 20 residues. Looked up from germline, CDR1 is MNHNS and CDR2 is SASEGT. Trimming shortened V by 4 bases and J by 0 bases, and 22 bases separated the two germline ends. This CDR3 reads CASSAHSGSVMSSYNSPLHF. The DNA for the CDR3 is TGTGCCAGCAGTGCACATAGCGGGTCCGTCATGAGCTCCTATAATTCACCCCTCCACTTT.

This chain's CDR3 is CASRDWSSYNEQFF. The CDR3, as DNA: TGTGCCAGCAGGGACTGGAGCTCCTACAATGAGCAGTTCTTC. The chain employs TRBV7-8 and TRBJ2-1; a possible D gene is TRBD2 (5 bases). Between the trimmed V and J ends, which lost 6 bases and 0 bases, there was a span of 9 bases. The CDR3 sequence is 14 residues long. Germline CDR1 and CDR2: SGHVS and FQNEAQ. Based on the CDR3 plus reference TRBV7-8 and TRBJ2-1, the full variable domain is GAGVSQSPRYKVAKRGQDVALRCDPISGHVSLFWYQQALGQGPEFLTYFQNEAQLDKSGLPSDRFFAERPEGSVSTLKIQRTQQEDSAVYLCASRDWSSYNEQFFGPGTRLTVL.

The chain couples TRBV12-3 or TRBV12-4 to TRBJ1-2; the D gene is possibly TRBD1 (5 bases). CDR3 length equals 12 residues. Trimming pared 4 bases from V and 6 bases from J, leaving 9 bases between. DNA for the CDR3: TGTGCCAGCAGTTCCCAGGGAAATGGCTACACCTTC. Translating it yields CASSSQGNGYTF.

The rearrangement joins TRBV5-1 to TRBJ2-7, with D possibly matching TRBD1 (5 bases). Looked up from germline, CDR1 is SGHRS and CDR2 is YFSETQ. CDR3 length: 13 residues. The V end lost 2 bases, the J end lost 3 bases, and 9 bases lay between the germline ends. The DNA of the CDR3 is TGCGCCAGCAGCTTCTTGGACAACTACGAGCAGTACTTC. Amino acid sequence: CASSFLDNYEQYF. Full variable domain (remainder filled in from reference TRBV5-1 and TRBJ2-7): KAGVTQTPRYLIKTRGQQVTLSCSPISGHRSVSWYQQTPGQGLQFLFEYFSETQRNKGNFPGRFSGRQFSNSRSEMNVSTLELGDSALYLCASSFLDNYEQYFGPGTRLTVT.

The CDR3 here is CASSQGVGYNEQFF. The CDR3, as DNA: TGTGCCAGCAGCCAAGGGGTGGGGTACAATGAGCAGTTCTTC. The genes are TRBV5-5 and TRBJ2-1; D is perhaps TRBD1 (5 bases). Germline V gene lookup returns CDR1 SGHKS and CDR2 YYEKEE (reference sequence). The V gene lost 4 bases and the J gene lost 4 bases, with 12 bases spanning the gap. The CDR3 has 14 amino acids. Supplemented by reference TRBV5-5 and TRBJ2-1, the full variable domain reads DAGVTQSPTHLIKTRGQQVTLRCSPISGHKSVSWYQQVLGQGPQFIFQYYEKEERGRGNFPDRFSARQFPNYSSELNVNALLLGDSALYLCASSQGVGYNEQFFGPGTRLTVL.

This chain connects TRBV5-4 to TRBJ2-2; D call uncertain. Germline V CDR1 and CDR2: SGHNT, YYREEE (reference sequence). With 4 bases removed from V and 5 bases from J, the gap between germline ends came to 9 bases. The CDR3 extends over 13 amino acids. This chain's CDR3 is CASSDTRTGELFF. Written as DNA, the CDR3 is TGTGCCAGCAGCGACACACGGACCGGGGAGCTGTTTTTT.

The chain has TRBV5-1 and TRBJ1-2; D possibly corresponds to TRBD1 (5 bases). The V end lost 3 bases, the J end lost 7 bases, and 10 bases lay between the germline ends. Germline CDR1 and CDR2: SGHRS and YFSETQ. The CDR3 has 12 residues. The CDR3 spells CASSSPGGGYTF. The CDR3, as DNA: TGCGCCAGCAGCTCCCCGGGGGGTGGCTACACCTTC.

This clone showed up just a few times. For the CDR3, the DNA is TGTGCCAGCAGCTCCGGACAGGGAGGCTATGGCTACACCTTC. Its translation is CASSSGQGGYGYTF. The V and J genes are TRBV5-4 and TRBJ1-2; TRBD1 agrees at 8 bases. V was pared by 3 bases and J by 4 bases, with 5 bases of the junction left unmatched. Germline lookup yields CDR1 SGHNT and CDR2 YYREEE (reference sequence). This CDR3 is 14 amino acids long.

This sequence joins TRBV3-1 (or the pseudogene TRBV3-2) and TRBJ1-2; TRBD1 matches at 10 bases. Trimming cost V 5 bases and J 5 bases; bases outside gene matches: 2. This CDR3 is 13 amino acids long. Germline values: CDR1 LGHDT, CDR2 YNNKEL (reference sequence). Here the CDR3 DNA reads TGTGCCAGCAGCACGGGACAGGGGTATGGCTACACCTTC. This sequence encodes CASSTGQGYGYTF.

This clone was recorded only once. The V gene is TRBV11-2, the J gene TRBJ2-7, with 8 bases that match TRBD1. From germline, CDR1 is SGHAT and CDR2 FQNNGV. The CDR3 is 13 residues long. J lost 6 bases, V lost 5 bases, and 6 bases had no gene match. DNA for the CDR3: TGTGCCAGCAGCATCAGGGGGCTGGGCGAGCAGTACGTC. Amino acid sequence: CASSIRGLGEQYV.

The J gene is TRBJ1-2, the V gene TRBV5-4; D ambiguous. The germline CDR1 and CDR2 sequences are SGHNT and YYREEE (reference sequence). The CDR3 sequence is 12 residues long. Trimming pared 0 bases from V and 5 bases from J, leaving 5 bases between. The CDR3 loop is CASSLERYGYTF. Written as DNA, the CDR3 is TGTGCCAGCAGCTTGGAGAGGTATGGCTACACCTTC.

V is TRBV28 and J is TRBJ2-7, with 7 nucleotides matching TRBD1. The germline V gene has CDR1 MDHEN and CDR2 SYDVKM. After removal of 2 bases from V and 8 bases from J, the junction contained 12 bases not matched to a gene. This CDR3 is built from 15 residues. The CDR3 DNA sequence: TGTGCCAGCAGTTTAAGGTACAGGGGAAGAGGTAAGCAGTACTTC. Translation: CASSLRYRGRGKQYF.

The chain is built from TRBV5-1 and TRBJ2-7; possible D gene TRBD1, 5 bases. The CDR3 sequence is 14 residues long. V shed 4 bases and J shed 1 base, with 12 bases lying between them. Germline values: CDR1 SGHRS, CDR2 YFSETQ. The CDR3 region has the DNA TGCGCCAGCAGCCCTGACAGCCTTTCCTACGAGCAGTACTTC. It encodes CASSPDSLSYEQYF. The whole variable domain, remainder taken from reference TRBV5-1 and TRBJ2-7, is KAGVTQTPRYLIKTRGQQVTLSCSPISGHRSVSWYQQTPGQGLQFLFEYFSETQRNKGNFPGRFSGRQFSNSRSEMNVSTLELGDSALYLCASSPDSLSYEQYFGPGTRLTVT.

This clone showed up just a few times. The V call is TRBV12-5, the J call TRBJ1-2; D unclear. The CDR3 is 15 residues long. V was shortened by 6 bases and J by 5 bases, with 19 bases between the two germline ends. Germline V gene sequence: CDR1 LGHNT, CDR2 FRNRAP. The CDR3 DNA sequence: TGTGCTAGTGGCAACTCGGACGGACCGGGATATGGCTACACCTTC. Its translation is CASGNSDGPGYGYTF.

This sequence joins TRBV19 and TRBJ1-5; 10 bases fit TRBD1. V dropped 10 bases and J dropped 1; count of bases not matched to a gene: 7. CDR1 is LNHDA and CDR2 is SQIVND in the germline V gene (reference sequence). CDR3 size: 15 residues. CDR3 nucleotide sequence: TGTGCCACCTCGACAGGGGGCCTGAGCAATCAGCCCCAGCATTTT. Translating it yields CATSTGGLSNQPQHF.